This T cell receptor (beta chain) came from a study of shared clonotypes between healthy human individuals. Assay execution proceeded at the deep level. The method was immunoSEQ multiplex PCR; TCRdb's version includes in-frame clones alone and lacks a portion of them. The sample includes fewer than 3 million clones, approximately 90% of them seen just once. This CDR3 contains 15 residues. The germline gives CDR1 KGHSH, CDR2 LQKENI. The trim removed 5 bases at V and 5 bases at J, leaving 9 bases unmatched. The sequencing sample was made of naive CD4+ T cells from PBMCs. Subset in this sample: CD45RA+ positively selected. This receptor was taken from a man aged 18-30 years in good health. Some clones in this sample may be carry-over from other donors' samples. The rearrangement links TRBV18 to TRBJ1-5; 7 nucleotides align to TRBD1. This CDR3 reads CASSEDREIYQPQHF. CDR3 bases: TGTGCCAGCTCAGAAGACAGGGAAATTTATCAGCCCCAGCATTTT. Looking up the rest from reference TRBV18 and TRBJ1-5 gives the full variable domain: NAGVMQNPRHLVRRRGQEARLRCSPMKGHSHVYWYRQLPEEGLKFMVYLQKENIIDESGMPKERFSAEFPKEGPSILRIQQVVRGDSAAYFCASSEDREIYQPQHFGDGTRLSIL.